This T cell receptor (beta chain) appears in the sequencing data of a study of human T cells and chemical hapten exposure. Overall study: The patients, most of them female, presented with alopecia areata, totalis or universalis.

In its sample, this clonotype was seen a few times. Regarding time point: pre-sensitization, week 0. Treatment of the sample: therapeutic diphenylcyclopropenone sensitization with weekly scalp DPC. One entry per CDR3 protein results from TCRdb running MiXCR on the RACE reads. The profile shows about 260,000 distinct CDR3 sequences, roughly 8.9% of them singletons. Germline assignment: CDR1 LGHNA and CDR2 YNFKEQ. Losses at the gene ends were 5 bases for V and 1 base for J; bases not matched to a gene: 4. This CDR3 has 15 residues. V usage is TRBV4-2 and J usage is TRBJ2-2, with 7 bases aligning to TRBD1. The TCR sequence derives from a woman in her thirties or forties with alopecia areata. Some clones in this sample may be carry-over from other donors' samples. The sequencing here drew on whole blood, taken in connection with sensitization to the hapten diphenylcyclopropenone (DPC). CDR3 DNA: TGTGCCAGCAGCTCAGGGGGACGGAACACCGGGGAGCTGTTTTTT. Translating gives CASSSGGRNTGELFF.